This entry concerns a single T cell receptor (beta chain). Each participant's cohort was designated according to participant-reported clinical history. The CDR3 is made up of 12 amino acids. The data belong to a study of blood T cell repertoires in COVID-19. Study-wide background: Acute and convalescent COVID-19 samples came from the United States, Italy and Spain.

Generated by immunoSEQ multiplex PCR, the TCRdb table keeps only in-frame clones and is missing some. The table lists roughly 300,000 clones, approximately 91% of them singletons. The clonotype was recovered from a woman between 40 and 50 years old with acute COVID-19. Sequences were obtained from PBMCs or T cells enriched from blood (not recorded which). The rearrangement links TRBV21-1 to TRBJ1-1. TRBV21-1 constitutes a pseudogene. CDR3 coding DNA: TGTGCCAGCAGCGAAAGCACCACTGAAGCTTTCTTT. This translates into CASSESTTEAFF.